This is a list of T cell receptor beta chains from one sample in a study of blood T cell repertoires in COVID-19. Repertoires were generated with immunoSEQ multiplex PCR, while TCRdb's copy carries only in-frame clones and drops some. The sample contains about 69,000 clones, 80% to 90% of which appear only once. The sequenced material came from peripheral blood. These receptors were obtained from a woman in her forties or fifties with active COVID-19. Both conserved end residues are part of each CDR3. D genes are given only for firm matches. Clone sizes are given selectively: once, few, many, or a class where the clone is expanded.

CDR3 | DNA | J | D | size | V
CASSPPPGVYEQYF | TGTGCCAGCAGTCCACCCCCGGGAGTATACGAGCAGTACTTC | TRBJ2-7 | - | - | TRBV27
CSAQRAGVINEQFF | TGCAGCGCCCAGAGGGCGGGAGTTATAAATGAGCAGTTCTTC | TRBJ2-1 | TRBD2 | - | TRBV29-1
CSVQLTGREQYF | TGCAGCGTCCAACTGACAGGGAGAGAGCAGTACTTC | TRBJ2-7 | TRBD1 | - | TRBV29-1
CASSPEVNEQFF | TGTGCCAGCAGCCCTGAGGTCAATGAGCAGTTCTTC | TRBJ2-1 | - | - | TRBV3-1/TRBV3-2
CASSPVFGSRENTIYF | TGTGCCAGCAGCCCGGTTTTTGGAAGTCGGGAAAACACCATATATTTT | TRBJ1-3 | - | - | TRBV11-2
CASSPGTVEETQYF | TGTGCCAGCTCACCCGGGACAGTTGAAGAGACCCAGTACTTC | TRBJ2-5 | TRBD1 | - | TRBV18
CASSTNTGGLVNEQFF | TGTGCCAGCAGCACCAATACAGGAGGACTAGTCAATGAGCAGTTCTTC | TRBJ2-1 | TRBD2 | - | TRBV9
CASRLQGLNEKLFF | TGTGCCAGCAGATTACAGGGCCTTAATGAAAAACTGTTTTTT | TRBJ1-4 | - | - | TRBV6-5
CASSTTTGSGTDTQYF | TGTGCCAGCAGCACTACCACAGGGTCTGGGACAGATACGCAGTATTTT | TRBJ2-3 | - | - | TRBV7-2
CATLRAAGYEQYF | TGTGCCACCCTTAGGGCGGCGGGGTACGAGCAGTACTTC | TRBJ2-7 | - | - | TRBV6-5
CAWSVRGAVPEAFF | TGTGCCTGGAGTGTACGGGGGGCAGTTCCTGAAGCTTTCTTT | TRBJ1-1 | - | - | TRBV30
CASSLGRGGSYEQYF | TGTGCCAGCAGCTTAGGTCGAGGGGGATCCTACGAGCAGTACTTC | TRBJ2-7 | - | few | TRBV7-8
CASSPNNRGRGYTF | TGTGCCAGCAGCCCAAACAACAGGGGTCGGGGCTACACCTTC | TRBJ1-2 | TRBD1 | once | TRBV7-9
CASRDGDRDRDGYTF | TGTGCCAGCAGAGATGGAGACCGGGACAGGGATGGCTACACCTTC | TRBJ1-2 | TRBD1 | - | TRBV6-5
CASSLGSGGLEAFF | TGCGCCAGCAGCTTGGGTAGCGGGGGCTTGGAAGCTTTCTTT | TRBJ1-1 | - | - | TRBV5-1
CASSLSRGYGGSYGYTF | TGTGCCAGCAGTTTATCCCGCGGCTACGGAGGTAGCTATGGCTACACCTTC | TRBJ1-2 | - | - | TRBV27
CASSLRAGVDTQYF | TGTGCCAGCAGCTTAAGAGCGGGAGTTGATACGCAGTATTTT | TRBJ2-3 | TRBD2 | - | TRBV7-9